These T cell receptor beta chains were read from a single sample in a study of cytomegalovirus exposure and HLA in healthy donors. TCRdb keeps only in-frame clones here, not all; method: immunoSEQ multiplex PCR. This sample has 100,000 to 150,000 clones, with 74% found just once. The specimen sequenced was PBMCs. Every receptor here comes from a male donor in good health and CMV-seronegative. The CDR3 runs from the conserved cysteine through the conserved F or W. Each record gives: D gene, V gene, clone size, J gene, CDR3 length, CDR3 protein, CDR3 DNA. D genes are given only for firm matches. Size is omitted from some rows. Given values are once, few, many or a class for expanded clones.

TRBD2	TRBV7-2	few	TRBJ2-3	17	CASSLAGLAGSTDTQYF	TGTGCCAGCAGCTTAGCAGGACTAGCGGGGAGCACAGATACGCAGTATTTT
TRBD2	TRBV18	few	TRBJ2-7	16	CASSPRAGGPSYEQYF	TGTGCCAGCTCACCACGGGCGGGAGGACCGTCATACGAGCAGTACTTC
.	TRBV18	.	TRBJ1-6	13	CASSPGANSPLHF	TGTGCCAGCTCACCAGGGGCCAATTCACCCCTCCACTTT
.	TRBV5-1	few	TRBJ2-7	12	CASSYEESEQYF	TGCGCCAGCAGTTACGAGGAAAGCGAGCAGTACTTC
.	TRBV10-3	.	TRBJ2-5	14	CAISEPGTPETQYF	TGTGCCATCAGTGAGCCCGGTACGCCAGAGACCCAGTACTTC
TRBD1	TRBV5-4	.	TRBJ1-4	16	CASSFGAGGTNEKLFF	TGTGCCAGCAGCTTTGGGGCAGGGGGCACTAATGAAAAACTGTTTTTT
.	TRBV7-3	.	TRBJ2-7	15	CASSLGIGTSYEQYF	TGTGCCAGCAGCTTAGGGATAGGGACAAGCTACGAGCAGTACTTC
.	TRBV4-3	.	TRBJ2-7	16	CASSQDWGGNDYEQYF	TGCGCCAGCAGCCAAGATTGGGGAGGAAATGACTACGAGCAGTACTTC
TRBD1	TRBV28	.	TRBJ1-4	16	CASSPSTGTGDEKLFF	TGTGCCAGCAGTCCATCCACCGGGACAGGGGATGAAAAACTGTTTTTT
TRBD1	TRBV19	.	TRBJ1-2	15	CASSIPTGGRYGYTF	TGTGCCAGTAGTATCCCGACAGGGGGAAGGTATGGCTACACCTTC
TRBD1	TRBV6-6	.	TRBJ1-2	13	CASRKDRDYGYTF	TGTGCCAGCAGAAAAGACAGGGACTATGGCTACACCTTC
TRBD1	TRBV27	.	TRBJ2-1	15	CASSISGTGFSEQFF	TGTGCCAGCAGTATATCCGGGACAGGGTTCAGCGAGCAGTTCTTC
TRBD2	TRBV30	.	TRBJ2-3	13	CAWGRAGGDTQYF	TGTGCCTGGGGAAGGGCGGGAGGCGATACGCAGTATTTT
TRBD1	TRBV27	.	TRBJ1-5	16	CASREYQGVSNQPQHF	TGTGCCAGCAGAGAGTATCAGGGGGTAAGCAATCAGCCCCAGCATTTT
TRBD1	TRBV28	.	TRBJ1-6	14	CASSLDRGGTALHF	TGTGCCAGCAGTCTAGACAGGGGGGGTACGGCCCTCCACTTT
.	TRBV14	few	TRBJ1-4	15	CASSQEEGINEKLFF	TGTGCCAGCAGCCAAGAAGAGGGCATAAATGAAAAACTGTTTTTT
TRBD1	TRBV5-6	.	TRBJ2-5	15	CASSFSGTGVKEQYF	TGTGCCAGCAGCTTCTCCGGGACAGGGGTAAAGGAGCAGTACTTC
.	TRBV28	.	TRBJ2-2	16	CASSPRNRDFTGELFF	TGTGCCAGCAGTCCTAGAAACAGGGATTTCACCGGGGAGCTGTTTTTT
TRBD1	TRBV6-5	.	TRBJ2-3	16	CASSYLGDRTTDTQYF	TGTGCCAGCAGTTATCTGGGGGACAGAACCACAGATACGCAGTATTTT
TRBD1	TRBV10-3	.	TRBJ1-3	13	CAIGTGQGNTIYF	TGTGCCATCGGGACGGGACAGGGAAACACCATATATTTT
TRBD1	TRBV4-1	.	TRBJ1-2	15	CASSLPGTENYGYTF	TGCGCCAGCAGCTTGCCGGGGACAGAGAACTATGGCTACACCTTC
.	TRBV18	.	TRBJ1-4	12	CASSKTGEKLFF	TGTGCCAGCTCAAAAACAGGGGAAAAACTGTTTTTT
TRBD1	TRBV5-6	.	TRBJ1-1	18	CASSSRRAGGGMNTEAFF	TGTGCCAGCAGCTCCCGACGGGCAGGGGGCGGGATGAACACTGAAGCTTTCTTT
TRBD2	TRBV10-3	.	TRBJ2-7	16	CAISEGGSGGVYEQYF	TGTGCCATCAGTGAGGGAGGGAGCGGGGGAGTGTACGAGCAGTACTTC
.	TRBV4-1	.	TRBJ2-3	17	CASSLGGLADLTDTQYF	TGCGCCAGCAGCCTGGGGGGGCTAGCGGACCTCACAGATACGCAGTATTTT
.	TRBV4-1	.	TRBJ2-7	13	CASSQGSGYEQYF	TGCGCCAGCAGCCAGGGTAGCGGTTACGAGCAGTACTTC
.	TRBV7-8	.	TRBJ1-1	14	CASSLAGGPTRAFF	TGTGCCAGCAGCTTAGCTGGAGGGCCTACGCGGGCTTTCTTT
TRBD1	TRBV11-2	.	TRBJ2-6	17	CASSLGDRAQGANVLTF	TGTGCCAGCAGCTTAGGGGACAGGGCGCAAGGGGCCAACGTCCTGACTTTC
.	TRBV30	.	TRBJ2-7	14	CAWSTQGFSYEQYF	TGTGCCTGGAGTACCCAGGGTTTCTCCTACGAGCAGTACTTC
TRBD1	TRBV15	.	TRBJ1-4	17	CASNRDSPVRTNEKLFF	TGTGCCTCCAATCGGGACAGCCCGGTGCGGACTAATGAAAAACTGTTTTTT
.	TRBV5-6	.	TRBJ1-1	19	CASSLGRGGRKLTNTEAFF	TGTGCCAGCAGCTTGGGCCGCGGGGGACGGAAGCTTACAAACACTGAAGCTTTCTTT
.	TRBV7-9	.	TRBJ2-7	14	CASSLVVETYEQYF	TGTGCCAGCAGCTTAGTAGTAGAAACCTACGAGCAGTACTTC
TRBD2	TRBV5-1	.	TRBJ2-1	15	CASREGLSSYNEQFF	TGCGCCAGTCGAGAGGGACTAAGCTCCTACAATGAGCAGTTCTTC
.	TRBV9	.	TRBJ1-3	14	CASSAQGSGNTIYF	TGTGCCAGCAGCGCCCAGGGGAGTGGAAACACCATATATTTT
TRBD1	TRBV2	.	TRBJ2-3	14	CARQDRGRTDTQYF	TGTGCCAGACAGGACAGGGGCCGCACAGATACGCAGTATTTT
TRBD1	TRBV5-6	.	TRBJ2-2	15	CASSRDRANTGELFF	TGTGCCAGCAGCCGCGACAGGGCAAACACCGGGGAGCTGTTTTTT
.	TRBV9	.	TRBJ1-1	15	CASSAFSTGNTEAFF	TGTGCCAGCAGCGCGTTTTCTACAGGGAACACTGAAGCTTTCTTT
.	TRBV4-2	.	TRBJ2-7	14	CASSQGDGTVEQYF	TGTGCCAGCAGCCAAGGGGATGGGACTGTCGAGCAGTACTTC
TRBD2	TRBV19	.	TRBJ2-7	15	CASSTAASGRAGALF	TGTGCCAGTAGTACTGCGGCTAGCGGGAGGGCCGGGGCCCTCTTC
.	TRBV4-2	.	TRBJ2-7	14	CASSQGGQSYEQYF	TGTGCCAGCAGCCAAGGGGGGCAATCCTACGAGCAGTACTTC
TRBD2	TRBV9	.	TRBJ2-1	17	CASSTRGGQGNLDEQFF	TGTGCCAGCAGCACCCGGGGGGGGCAGGGGAATCTGGATGAGCAGTTCTTC
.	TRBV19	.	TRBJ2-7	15	CASSSAGHATYEQYF	TGTGCCAGTAGTTCCGCTGGACACGCGACCTACGAGCAGTACTTC
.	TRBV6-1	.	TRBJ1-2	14	CASSEGTGLYGYTF	TGTGCCAGCAGTGAAGGTACAGGCCTATATGGCTACACCTTC
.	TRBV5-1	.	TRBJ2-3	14	CASSLGLRIDTQYF	TGCGCCAGCAGCTTGGGTTTGCGGATAGATACGCAGTATTTT
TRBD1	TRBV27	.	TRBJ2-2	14	CASMGQGASGELFF	TGTGCCAGCATGGGACAGGGGGCCTCCGGGGAGCTGTTTTTT
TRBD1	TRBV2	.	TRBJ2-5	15	CASSRATGVPETQYF	TGTGCCAGCAGTCGCGCGACAGGGGTACCAGAGACCCAGTACTTC
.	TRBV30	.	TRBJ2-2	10	CASGVGELFF	TGTGCCTCGGGAGTCGGGGAGCTGTTTTTT
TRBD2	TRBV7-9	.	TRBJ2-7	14	CASSLAGTTYEQYF	TGTGCCAGCAGCTTAGCAGGGACTACCTACGAGCAGTACTTC
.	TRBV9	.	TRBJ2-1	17	CASSAPGTLPPYNEQFF	TGTGCCAGCAGCGCCCCCGGGACACTACCACCTTACAATGAGCAGTTCTTC
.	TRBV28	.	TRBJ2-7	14	CASSFGTNTYEQYF	TGTGCCAGCAGTTTCGGGACAAATACCTACGAGCAGTACTTC
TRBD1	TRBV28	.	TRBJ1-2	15	CASSLGGGGDYGYTF	TGTGCCAGCAGTTTAGGTGGAGGGGGCGACTATGGCTACACCTTC
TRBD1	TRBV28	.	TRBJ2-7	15	CASRAGTGITYEQYF	TGTGCCAGCAGGGCCGGGACAGGAATAACCTACGAGCAGTACTTC
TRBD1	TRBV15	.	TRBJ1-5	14	CATSKDRANQPQHF	TGTGCCACCAGCAAGGACAGGGCCAATCAGCCCCAGCATTTT